Shown below are 13 T cell receptor beta chains from a single sample sequenced in a study of blood T cell repertoires in COVID-19 (TCRdb year 2020). The library was prepared using the immunoSEQ multiplex PCR assay. As stored in TCRdb, this immuneACCESS dataset retains in-frame rearrangements with V and J assigned. A fraction of the clones does not appear; measured against another copy, unresolved V genes explain less than half of the discrepancy, and the remainder lacks a known reason. This sample comprises some 58,000 clones, around 93% of them detected only once. The leading ten clones occupy approximately 4.2% of the sample. Specimen: peripheral blood. Receptors originate from a man aged 50 or older with active COVID-19.

The chain has TRBV2 and TRBJ1-2, with 8 bases identical to TRBD1. CDR1 is SNHLY, CDR2 FYNNEI, per germline. V shed 5 bases and J 7 bases; nucleotides not matched to a gene: 9. The CDR3 runs 14 residues. CDR3 sequence: CASSPQGEAGGYTF. CDR3 nucleotide sequence: TGTGCCAGCAGTCCACAGGGGGAGGCGGGTGGCTACACCTTC.

The chain carries TRBV7-8 and TRBJ2-7, with TRBD1 as a possible D gene (5 bases). Germline assignment: CDR1 SGHVS and CDR2 FQNEAQ. V was pared by 3 bases and J by 6 bases, with 6 bases between. The CDR3 spans 11 residues. The DNA of the CDR3 is TGTGCCAGCAGCTTTCAGGGCGAGCAGTACTTC. Its protein is CASSFQGEQYF.

The CDR3 reads CASSIDGRLTDTQYF. The CDR3 nucleotides are TGTGCCAGTAGTATAGATGGGAGACTCACAGATACGCAGTATTTT. The chain employs TRBV19 and TRBJ2-3, with D perhaps TRBD2 (5 bases). Germline V gene sequence: CDR1 LNHDA, CDR2 SQIVND (reference sequence). The CDR3 has 15 residues. Between the trimmed V and J ends, which lost 0 bases and 2 bases, there was a span of 9 bases.

The rearrangement joins TRBV11-2 to TRBJ1-2; TRBD1 agrees at 8 bases. After removal of 0 bases from V and 7 bases from J, the junction contained 4 bases not matched to a gene. The CDR3 length is 14 residues. Per the germline V gene, CDR1 is SGHAT and CDR2 is FQNNGV. The CDR3 DNA sequence: TGTGCCAGCAGCTTAGATCCAGGGGGCCTTGGCTACACCTTC. It codes for CASSLDPGGLGYTF.

This clone was recorded only once. The rearrangement uses TRBV2 and TRBJ2-6, with 8 bases aligning to TRBD1. CDR3 length equals 15 residues. With V trimmed by 11 bases and J by 4 bases, 10 bases remained unmatched. CDR1 and CDR2 (germline): SNHLY, FYNNEI. The CDR3: CAGRDRPGGANVLTF. The CDR3 nucleotides read TGTGCCGGAAGGGACAGGCCCGGGGGGGCCAACGTCCTGACTTTC.

This chain joins TRBV25-1 and TRBJ1-4; no definite D call. V gave up 4 bases and J gave up 7 bases, with 13 bases separating them. Germline CDR1 MGHDK, CDR2 SYGVNS. The CDR3 loop spans 14 amino acids. The CDR3 DNA sequence: TGTGCCAGCAGTGGTCCGGTTCGAATTGAAAAACTGTTTTTT. This translates into CASSGPVRIEKLFF. The full variable domain, with the rest looked up from reference TRBV25-1 and TRBJ1-4, is EADIYQTPRYLVIGTGKKITLECSQTMGHDKMYWYQQDPGMELHLIHYSYGVNSTEKGDLSSESTVSRIRTEHFPLTLESARPSHTSQYLCASSGPVRIEKLFFGSGTQLSVL.

The chain uses TRBV28 and TRBJ1-2; possible D gene TRBD1, 6 bases. The CDR3 covers 13 residues. Trimming left V 7 bases short and J 8 bases short, with 17 bases between. CDR1 is MDHEN, CDR2 SYDVKM, per germline. The CDR3 coding sequence is TGTGCCAGCAAAGCCGGGACAAGGGGAGGCTACACCTTC. Protein: CASKAGTRGGYTF.

The chain is built from TRBV7-3 and TRBJ1-1; D gene uncertain. CDR3 length: 15 residues. The germline V and J ends were trimmed by 1 base and 0 bases, with 9 bases remaining between them. Germline V gives CDR1 SGHTA, CDR2 FQGTGA. CDR3 region: CASSLIGGMNTEAFF. CDR3 nucleotide sequence: TGTGCCAGCAGCTTAATTGGAGGAATGAACACTGAAGCTTTCTTT.

This CDR3 reads CASSYGLAGGPGETQYF. DNA of the CDR3: TGCGCCAGCAGCTATGGACTAGCGGGGGGGCCGGGGGAGACCCAGTACTTC. This rearrangement joins TRBV5-1 to TRBJ2-5; the match to TRBD2 covers 15 bases. J gave up 5 bases and V 3 bases, and 8 bases lay outside the gene matches. Germline CDR1 is SGHRS and CDR2 is YFSETQ. This CDR3 spans 17 amino acids.

The J gene is TRBJ2-7, the V gene TRBV3-1 (or the pseudogene TRBV3-2); 9 positions match TRBD1. CDR3 length: 16 amino acids. Germline CDR1 and CDR2: LGHDT and YNNKEL (reference sequence). Trimming took 5 bases from V and 5 from J; bases not matched to a gene: 13. The CDR3 coding sequence is TGTGCCAGCAGCTACCTTCCGGGACAGGGACAAGACGAGCAGTACTTC. It codes for CASSYLPGQGQDEQYF.

This chain joins TRBV5-8 and TRBJ2-5; D is undetermined. Germline V lookup: CDR1 SGHTS, CDR2 YDEGEE. This CDR3 contains 15 residues. V lost 4 bases and J 5 bases, leaving 18 bases between the germline ends. The CDR3 is CASSARPTSFETQYF. CDR3 DNA: TGTGCCAGCAGCGCGCGCCCTACTTCTTTTGAGACCCAGTACTTC. Full variable domain (outside the CDR3, taken from reference TRBV5-8 and TRBJ2-5): EAGVTQSPTHLIKTRGQQATLRCSPISGHTSVYWYQQALGLGLQFLLWYDEGEERNRGNFPPRFSGRQFPNYSSELNVNALELEDSALYLCASSARPTSFETQYFGPGTRLLVL.

V is TRBV24-1 and J is TRBJ2-3, with D maybe TRBD2 (7 bases). The V end was cut by 5 bases, the J end by 6 bases, with 14 bases between. This CDR3 contains 14 residues. Germline V lookup: CDR1 KGHDR, CDR2 SFDVKD. The DNA of the CDR3 is TGTGCCACCAGTGGTCCGGGGGGCGTGGATACGCAGTATTTT. It codes for CATSGPGGVDTQYF.

The chain carries TRBV15 and TRBJ2-7; 12 bases agree with TRBD1. V lost 2 bases to trimming and J lost 7 bases; unmatched junction nucleotides: 6. The CDR3 loop spans 15 amino acids. Per the germline V gene, CDR1 is LNHNV and CDR2 is YYDKDF (reference sequence). CDR3 loop: CATSRSRDRGREQYF. CDR3 coding DNA: TGTGCCACCAGCAGATCCCGGGACAGGGGGCGTGAGCAGTACTTC.